The next 12 T cell receptor beta chains were all read from a single sample in a study of OX40 agonist ivuxolimab in advanced cancers. TCRdb's copy holds only in-frame clones and misses some; the assay was immunoSEQ multiplex PCR. The sample holds around 55,000 clones, more than 75% seen once. The source was CD4+ or CD8+ T cells sorted from blood, collected in a trial of the OX40 agonist ivuxolimab. Receptor source: an adult with an advanced solid tumor such as melanoma, head and neck, liver or kidney cancer.

This clone was observed once. This chain uses TRBV14 with TRBJ1-3, with a tentative D call TRBD1 (5 bases). The V gene's germline CDR1 is SGHDN and CDR2 FVKESK. This CDR3 region has 15 residues. V shed 1 base and J shed 0 bases, with 7 bases lying between them. CDR3 amino acids: CASSQGQSSGNTIYF. CDR3 nucleotide sequence: TGTGCCAGCAGCCAAGGACAGAGCTCTGGAAACACCATATATTTT.

The gene calls are TRBV19 and TRBJ2-1, with 15 bases identical to TRBD2. The CDR3 totals 18 residues. Germline V gene data show CDR1 as LNHDA and CDR2 as SQIVND (reference sequence). V was clipped by 9 bases and J by 1 base; unmatched bases: 10. The CDR3 DNA reads TGTGCCAGCCTCGGAAGAGGACTAGCGGGAGGGTCCTACAATGAGCAGTTCTTC. Protein product: CASLGRGLAGGSYNEQFF.

CDR3 sequence reads: CASSFGTRGNEQFF. DNA for the CDR3: TGTGCCAGCAGTTTCGGGACACGGGGCAATGAGCAGTTCTTC. This chain uses TRBV27 with TRBJ2-1; D possibly corresponds to TRBD1 (6 bases). Trimming took 3 bases from V and 6 from J, leaving 12 bases between them. The CDR3 contains 14 residues. Germline CDR1 reads MNHEY; CDR2 reads SMNVEV (reference sequence).

V is TRBV7-2 and J is TRBJ2-3; the match to TRBD1 covers 7 bases. The germline gives CDR1 SGHTA, CDR2 FQGNSA. The CDR3 loop spans 16 amino acids. The V segment lost 5 bases and the J segment 0 bases; nucleotides outside the gene matches: 8. CDR3 coding DNA: TGTGCCAGCAGCAACCGGGACAGACTAAGCACAGATACGCAGTATTTT. This codes for CASSNRDRLSTDTQYF.

This chain uses TRBV30 with TRBJ2-3, with 10 bases matching TRBD1. The CDR3 is 15 residues long. Trimming at V came to 0 bases and at J to 4 bases, leaving 4 bases not matched to a gene. Germline-derived CDR1 and CDR2 are GTSNPN and SVGIG (reference sequence). The CDR3, as DNA: TGTGCCTGGAGTGTGGGACAGGGGTTCCCAGATACGCAGTATTTT. The encoded protein is CAWSVGQGFPDTQYF.

To note about this clone: Other DNA sequences in the same sample also yield this CDR3. The CDR3 reads CAISEGAYEQYF. The CDR3 nucleotides read TGTGCCATCAGTGAGGGCGCCTACGAGCAGTACTTC. This chain uses TRBV10-3 with TRBJ2-7, with D hard to call. The V end was cut by 2 bases, the J end by 2 bases, with 4 bases between. The germline gives CDR1 ENHRY, CDR2 SYGVKD. This CDR3 has 12 amino acids.

CDR3: CASSTTRGEGGELFF. The CDR3 DNA reads as TGTGCCAGCTCAACAACTCGGGGTGAAGGCGGGGAGCTGTTTTTT. The rearrangement links TRBV18 to TRBJ2-2, with D possibly matching TRBD2 (5 bases). The CDR3 loop spans 15 amino acids. Trimming took off 5 bases at V and 7 bases at J, with 17 bases between the two ends. Germline CDR1 and CDR2: KGHSH and LQKENI.

The CDR3 DNA follows: TGTGCCAGCTCCAACGGAGTGCGGGGTCAGCCCCAGCATTTT. As protein: CASSNGVRGQPQHF. This sequence joins TRBV6-6 and TRBJ1-5; D is unclear. The CDR3 loop spans 14 amino acids. V gave up 8 bases and J gave up 6 bases, with 17 bases separating them. Germline V gene lookup returns CDR1 MNHNY and CDR2 SVGAGI (reference sequence).

This chain joins TRBV2 and TRBJ1-2; 8 bases are shared with TRBD1. From germline, CDR1 is SNHLY and CDR2 FYNNEI. V lost 8 bases to trimming and J lost 5 bases; unmatched junction nucleotides: 7. This CDR3 comprises 13 residues. DNA for the CDR3: TGTGCCAGCCCGGGACAGGAGCCTTATGGCTACACCTTC. As protein: CASPGQEPYGYTF.

The chain combines TRBV6-1 with TRBJ2-7; TRBD1 is a possible D gene (5 bases). V lost 1 base to trimming and J lost 2 bases, with 12 bases between them. The germline gives CDR1 MNHNS, CDR2 SASEGT. The length of the CDR3 is 15 residues. CDR3 loop: CASSEEDTGTYEQYF. The CDR3, as DNA: TGTGCCAGCAGTGAAGAAGATACAGGCACCTACGAGCAGTACTTC.

This chain connects TRBV11-2 to TRBJ2-4; no clear D gene. The CDR3 runs 15 residues. Trimming shortened V by 5 bases and J by 0 bases, and 11 bases separated the two germline ends. Germline loops: CDR1 SGHAT, CDR2 FQNNGV. The CDR3 DNA reads TGTGCCAGCAGCACCTGGGCCCTAGCCAAAAACATTCAGTACTTC. The encoded protein is CASSTWALAKNIQYF.

This chain uses TRBV19 with TRBJ1-5, with 7 bases fitting TRBD1. V shed 5 bases, J shed 7 bases, and the junction held 8 bases outside the gene matches. Per the germline V gene, CDR1 is LNHDA and CDR2 is SQIVND (reference sequence). This CDR3 region has 14 residues. In DNA form, the CDR3 reads TGTGCCAGTAGTGTTAAACAGGGGCCCCAGCCCCAGCATTTT. Its protein product is CASSVKQGPQPQHF.